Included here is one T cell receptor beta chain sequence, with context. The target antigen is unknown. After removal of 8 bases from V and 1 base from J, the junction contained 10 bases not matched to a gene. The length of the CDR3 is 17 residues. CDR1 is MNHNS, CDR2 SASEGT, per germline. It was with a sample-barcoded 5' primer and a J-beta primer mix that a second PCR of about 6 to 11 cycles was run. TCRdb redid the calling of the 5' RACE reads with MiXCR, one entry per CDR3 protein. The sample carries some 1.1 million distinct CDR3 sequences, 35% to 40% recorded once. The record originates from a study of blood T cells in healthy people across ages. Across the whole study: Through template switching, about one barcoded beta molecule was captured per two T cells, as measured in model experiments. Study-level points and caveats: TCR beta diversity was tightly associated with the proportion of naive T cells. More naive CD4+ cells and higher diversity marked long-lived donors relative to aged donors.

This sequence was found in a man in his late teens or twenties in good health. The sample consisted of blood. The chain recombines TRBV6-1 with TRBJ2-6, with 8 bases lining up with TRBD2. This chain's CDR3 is CASAGGSSLSGANVLTF. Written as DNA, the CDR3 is TGTGCCAGCGCGGGGGGTTCTAGCCTGTCTGGGGCCAACGTCCTGACTTTC.